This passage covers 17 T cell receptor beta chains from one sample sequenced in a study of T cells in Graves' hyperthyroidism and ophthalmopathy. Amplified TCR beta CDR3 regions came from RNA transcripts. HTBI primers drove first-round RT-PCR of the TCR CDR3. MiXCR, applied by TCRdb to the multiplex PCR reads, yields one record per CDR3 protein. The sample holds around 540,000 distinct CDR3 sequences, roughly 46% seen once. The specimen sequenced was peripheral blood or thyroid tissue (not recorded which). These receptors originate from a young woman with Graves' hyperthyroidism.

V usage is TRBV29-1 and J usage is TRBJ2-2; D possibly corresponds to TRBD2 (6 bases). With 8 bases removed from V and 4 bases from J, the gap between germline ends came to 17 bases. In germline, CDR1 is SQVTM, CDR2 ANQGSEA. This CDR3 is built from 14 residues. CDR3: CSQVGGRRTGELFF. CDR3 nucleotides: TGCAGCCAAGTCGGTGGGAGGCGCACCGGGGAGCTGTTTTTT.

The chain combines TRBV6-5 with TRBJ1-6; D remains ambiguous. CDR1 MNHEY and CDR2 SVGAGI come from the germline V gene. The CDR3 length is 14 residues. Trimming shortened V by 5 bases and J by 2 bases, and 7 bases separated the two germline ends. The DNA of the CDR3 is TGTGCCAGCAGTACGACGCCCTATAATTCACCCCTCCACTTT. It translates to CASSTTPYNSPLHF.

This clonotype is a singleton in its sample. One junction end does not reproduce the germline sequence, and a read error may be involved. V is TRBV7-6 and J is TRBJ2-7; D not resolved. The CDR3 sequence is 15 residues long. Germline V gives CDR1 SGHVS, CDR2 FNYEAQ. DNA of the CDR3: TGTGCCAGCAGCTCGTCTTTAGGCCGTGCCTACGTGCAGTACTTC. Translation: CASSSSLGRAYVQYF.

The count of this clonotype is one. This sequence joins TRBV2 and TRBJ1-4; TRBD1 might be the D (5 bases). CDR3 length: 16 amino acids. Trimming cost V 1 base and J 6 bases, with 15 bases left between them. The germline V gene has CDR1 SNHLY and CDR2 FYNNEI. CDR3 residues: CASSEDVRQWDEKLFF. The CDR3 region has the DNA TGTGCCAGCAGTGAAGACGTGAGACAGTGGGATGAAAAACTGTTTTTT.

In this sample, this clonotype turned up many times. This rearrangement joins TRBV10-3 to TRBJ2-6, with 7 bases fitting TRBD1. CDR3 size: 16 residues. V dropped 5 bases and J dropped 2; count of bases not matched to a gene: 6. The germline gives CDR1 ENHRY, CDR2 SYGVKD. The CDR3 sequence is CAISKRQGPGANVLTF. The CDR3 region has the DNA TGTGCCATCAGTAAGCGACAGGGACCTGGGGCCAACGTCCTGACTTTC.

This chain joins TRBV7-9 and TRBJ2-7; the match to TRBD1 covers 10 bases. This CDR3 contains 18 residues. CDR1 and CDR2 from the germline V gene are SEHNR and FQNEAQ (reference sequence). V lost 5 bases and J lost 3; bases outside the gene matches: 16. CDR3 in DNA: TGTGCCAGCAGCCCTGCCAGCGCGTCTCGGGACAGGGGCTACGAGCAGTACTTC. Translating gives CASSPASASRDRGYEQYF.

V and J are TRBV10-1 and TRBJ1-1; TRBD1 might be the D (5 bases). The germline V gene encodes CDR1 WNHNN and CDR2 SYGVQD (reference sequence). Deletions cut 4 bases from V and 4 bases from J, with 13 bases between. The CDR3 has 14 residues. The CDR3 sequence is CASSALGRSTEAFF. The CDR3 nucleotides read TGCGCCAGCAGTGCCCTGGGGCGAAGCACTGAAGCTTTCTTT.

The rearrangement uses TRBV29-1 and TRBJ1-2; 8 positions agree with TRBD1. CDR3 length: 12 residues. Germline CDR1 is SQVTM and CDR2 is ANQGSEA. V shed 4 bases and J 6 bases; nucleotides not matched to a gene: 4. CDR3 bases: TGCAGCGTTGCCCGGGACAGGAATGGCTACACCTTC. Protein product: CSVARDRNGYTF.

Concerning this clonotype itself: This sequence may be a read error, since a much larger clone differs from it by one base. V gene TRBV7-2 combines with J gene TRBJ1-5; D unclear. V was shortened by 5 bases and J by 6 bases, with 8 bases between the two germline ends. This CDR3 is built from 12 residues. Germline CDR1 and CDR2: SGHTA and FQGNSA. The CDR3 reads CASSPDFQPQHF. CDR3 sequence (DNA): TGTGCCAGCAGCCCAGACTTTCAGCCCCAGCATTTT.

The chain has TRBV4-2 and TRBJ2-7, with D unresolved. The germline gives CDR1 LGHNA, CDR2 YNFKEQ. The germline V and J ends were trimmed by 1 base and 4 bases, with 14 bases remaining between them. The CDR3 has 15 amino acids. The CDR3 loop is CASSQGARTLYEQYF. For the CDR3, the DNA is TGTGCCAGCAGCCAAGGGGCTAGGACCTTATACGAGCAGTACTTC.

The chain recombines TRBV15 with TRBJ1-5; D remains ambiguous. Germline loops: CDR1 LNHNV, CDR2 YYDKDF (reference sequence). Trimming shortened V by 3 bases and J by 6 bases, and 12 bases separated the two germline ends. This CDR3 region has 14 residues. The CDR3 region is CATSSHHWSQPQHF. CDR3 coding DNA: TGTGCCACCAGCAGTCACCATTGGAGTCAGCCCCAGCATTTT. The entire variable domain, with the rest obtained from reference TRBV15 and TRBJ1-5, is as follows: DAMVIQNPRYQVTQFGKPVTLSCSQTLNHNVMYWYQQKSSQAPKLLFHYYDKDFNNEADTPDNFQSRRPNTSFCFLDIRSPGLGDTAMYLCATSSHHWSQPQHFGDGTRLSIL.

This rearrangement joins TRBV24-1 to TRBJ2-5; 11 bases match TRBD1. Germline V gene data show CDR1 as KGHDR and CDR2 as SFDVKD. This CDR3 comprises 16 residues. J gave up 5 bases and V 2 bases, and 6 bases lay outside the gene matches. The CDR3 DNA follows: TGTGCCACCAGTGATTGGGGGGACAGGGGGACGGAGACCCAGTACTTC. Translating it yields CATSDWGDRGTETQYF.

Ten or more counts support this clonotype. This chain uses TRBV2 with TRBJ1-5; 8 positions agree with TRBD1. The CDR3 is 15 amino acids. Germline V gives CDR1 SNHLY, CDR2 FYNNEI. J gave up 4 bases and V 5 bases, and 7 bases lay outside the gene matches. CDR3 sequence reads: CASSPGQGGNQPQHF. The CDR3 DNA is TGTGCCAGCAGTCCCGGACAGGGTGGGAATCAGCCCCAGCATTTT.

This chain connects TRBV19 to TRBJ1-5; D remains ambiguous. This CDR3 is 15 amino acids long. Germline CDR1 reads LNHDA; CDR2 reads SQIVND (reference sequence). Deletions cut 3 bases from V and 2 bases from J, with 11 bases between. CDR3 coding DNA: TGTGCCAGTAGTATGAGACGGTTTGGCAATCAGCCCCAGCATTTT. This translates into CASSMRRFGNQPQHF. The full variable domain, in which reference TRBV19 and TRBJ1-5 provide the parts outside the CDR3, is DGGITQSPKYLFRKEGQNVTLSCEQNLNHDAMYWYRQDPGQGLRLIYYSQIVNDFQKGDIAEGYSVSREKKESFPLTVTSAQKNPTAFYLCASSMRRFGNQPQHFGDGTRLSIL.

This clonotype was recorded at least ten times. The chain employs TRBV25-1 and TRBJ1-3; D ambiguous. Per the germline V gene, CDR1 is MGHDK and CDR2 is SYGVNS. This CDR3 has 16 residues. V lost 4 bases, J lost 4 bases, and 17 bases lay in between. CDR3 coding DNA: TGTGCCAGCAGTGTTCCAGCTGCCTTTGGGGGAAACACCATATATTTT. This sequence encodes CASSVPAAFGGNTIYF.

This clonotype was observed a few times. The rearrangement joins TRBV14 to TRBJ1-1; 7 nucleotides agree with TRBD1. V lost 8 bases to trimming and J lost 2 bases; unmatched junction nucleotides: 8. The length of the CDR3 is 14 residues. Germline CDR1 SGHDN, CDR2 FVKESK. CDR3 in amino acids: CASSRDSHNTEAFF. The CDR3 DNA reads TGTGCCAGCTCTCGGGACAGCCATAACACTGAAGCTTTCTTT.

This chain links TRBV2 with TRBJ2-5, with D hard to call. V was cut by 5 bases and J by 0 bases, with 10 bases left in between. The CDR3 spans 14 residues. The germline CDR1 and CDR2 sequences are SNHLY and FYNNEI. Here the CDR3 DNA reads TGTGCCAGCAGTCCAACACCGAACCAAGAGACCCAGTACTTC. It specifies CASSPTPNQETQYF.